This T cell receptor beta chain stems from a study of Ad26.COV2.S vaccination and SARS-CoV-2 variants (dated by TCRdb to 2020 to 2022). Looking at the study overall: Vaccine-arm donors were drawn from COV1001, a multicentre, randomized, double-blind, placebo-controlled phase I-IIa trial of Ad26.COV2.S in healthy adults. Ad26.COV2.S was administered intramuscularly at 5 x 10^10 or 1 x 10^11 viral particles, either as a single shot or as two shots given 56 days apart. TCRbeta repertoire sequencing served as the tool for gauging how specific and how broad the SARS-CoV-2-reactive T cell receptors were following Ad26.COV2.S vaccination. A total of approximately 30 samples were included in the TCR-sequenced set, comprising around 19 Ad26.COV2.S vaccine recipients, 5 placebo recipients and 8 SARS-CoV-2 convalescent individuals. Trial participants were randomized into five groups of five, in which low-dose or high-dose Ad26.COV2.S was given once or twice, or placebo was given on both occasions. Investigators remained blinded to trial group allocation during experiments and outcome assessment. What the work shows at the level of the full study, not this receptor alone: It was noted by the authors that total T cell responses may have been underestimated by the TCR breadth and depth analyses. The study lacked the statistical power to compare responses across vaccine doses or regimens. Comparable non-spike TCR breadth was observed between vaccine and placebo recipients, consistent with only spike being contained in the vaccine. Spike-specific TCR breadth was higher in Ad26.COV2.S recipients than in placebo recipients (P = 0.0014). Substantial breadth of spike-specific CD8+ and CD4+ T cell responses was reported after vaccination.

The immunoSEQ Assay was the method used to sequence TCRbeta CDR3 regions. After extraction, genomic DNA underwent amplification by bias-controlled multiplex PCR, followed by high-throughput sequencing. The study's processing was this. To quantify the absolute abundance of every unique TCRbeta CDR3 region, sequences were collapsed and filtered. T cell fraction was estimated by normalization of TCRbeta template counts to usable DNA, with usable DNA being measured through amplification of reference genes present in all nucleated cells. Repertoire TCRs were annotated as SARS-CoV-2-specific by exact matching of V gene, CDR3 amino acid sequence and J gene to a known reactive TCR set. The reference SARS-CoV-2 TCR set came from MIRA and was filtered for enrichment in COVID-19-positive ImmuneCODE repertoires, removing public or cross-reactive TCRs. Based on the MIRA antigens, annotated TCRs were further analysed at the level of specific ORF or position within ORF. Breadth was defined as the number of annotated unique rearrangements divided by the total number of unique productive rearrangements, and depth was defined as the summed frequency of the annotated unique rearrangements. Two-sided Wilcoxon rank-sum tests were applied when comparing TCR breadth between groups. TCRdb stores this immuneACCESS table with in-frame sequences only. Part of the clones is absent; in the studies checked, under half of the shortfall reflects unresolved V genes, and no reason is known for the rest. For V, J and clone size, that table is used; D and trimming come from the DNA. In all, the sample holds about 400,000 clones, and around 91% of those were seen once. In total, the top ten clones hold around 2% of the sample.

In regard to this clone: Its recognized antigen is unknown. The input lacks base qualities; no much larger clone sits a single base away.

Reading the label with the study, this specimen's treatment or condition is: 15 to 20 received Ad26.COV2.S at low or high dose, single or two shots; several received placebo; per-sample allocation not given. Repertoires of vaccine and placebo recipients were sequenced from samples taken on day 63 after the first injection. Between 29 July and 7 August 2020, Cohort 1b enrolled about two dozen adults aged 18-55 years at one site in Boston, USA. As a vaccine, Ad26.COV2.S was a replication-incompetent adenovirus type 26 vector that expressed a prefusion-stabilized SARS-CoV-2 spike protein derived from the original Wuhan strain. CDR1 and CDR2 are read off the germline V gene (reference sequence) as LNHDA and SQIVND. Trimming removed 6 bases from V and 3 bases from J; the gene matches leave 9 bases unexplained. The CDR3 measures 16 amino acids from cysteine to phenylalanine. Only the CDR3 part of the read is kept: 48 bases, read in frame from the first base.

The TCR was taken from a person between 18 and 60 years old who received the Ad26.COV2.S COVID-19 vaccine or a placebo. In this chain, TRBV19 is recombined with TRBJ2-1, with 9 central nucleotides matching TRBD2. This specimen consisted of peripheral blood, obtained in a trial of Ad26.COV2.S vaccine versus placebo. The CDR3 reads CASSKLGLAIYNEQFF. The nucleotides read TGTGCCAGTAGCAAACTGGGACTAGCAATCTACAATGAGCAGTTCTTC.